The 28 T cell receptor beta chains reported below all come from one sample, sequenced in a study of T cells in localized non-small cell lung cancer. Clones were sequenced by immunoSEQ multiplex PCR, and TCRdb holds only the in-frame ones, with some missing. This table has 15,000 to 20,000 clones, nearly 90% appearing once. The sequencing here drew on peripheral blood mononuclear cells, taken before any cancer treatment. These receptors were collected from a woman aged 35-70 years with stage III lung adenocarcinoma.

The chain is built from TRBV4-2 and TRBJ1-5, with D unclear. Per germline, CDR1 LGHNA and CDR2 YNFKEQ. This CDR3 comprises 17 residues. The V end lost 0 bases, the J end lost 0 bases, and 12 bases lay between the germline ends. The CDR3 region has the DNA TGTGCCAGCAGCCAAGATGTGATCCAGTATAGCAATCAGCCCCAGCATTTT. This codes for CASSQDVIQYSNQPQHF.

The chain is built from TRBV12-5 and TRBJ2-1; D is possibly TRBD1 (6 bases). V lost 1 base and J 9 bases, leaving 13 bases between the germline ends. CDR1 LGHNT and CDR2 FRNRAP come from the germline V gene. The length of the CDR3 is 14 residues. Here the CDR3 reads CASGLARDNGEQFF. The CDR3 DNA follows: TGTGCTAGTGGTTTGGCCCGGGACAATGGTGAGCAGTTCTTC.

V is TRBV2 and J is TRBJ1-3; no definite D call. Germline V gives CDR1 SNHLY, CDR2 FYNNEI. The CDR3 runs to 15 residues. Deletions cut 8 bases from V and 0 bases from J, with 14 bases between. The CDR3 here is CASCGQATSGNTIYF. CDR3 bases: TGTGCCAGCTGTGGTCAGGCGACCTCTGGAAACACCATATATTTT.

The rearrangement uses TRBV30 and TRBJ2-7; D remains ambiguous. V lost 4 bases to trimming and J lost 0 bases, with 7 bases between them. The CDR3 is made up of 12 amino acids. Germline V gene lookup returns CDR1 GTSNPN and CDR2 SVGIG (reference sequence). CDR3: CAWTRTSYEQYF. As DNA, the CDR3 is TGTGCCTGGACCCGGACCTCCTACGAGCAGTACTTC. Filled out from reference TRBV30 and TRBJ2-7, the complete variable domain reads SQTIHQWPATLVQPVGSPLSLECTVEGTSNPNLYWYRQAAGRGLQLLFYSVGIGQISSEVPQNLSASRPQDRQFILSSKKLLLSDSGFYLCAWTRTSYEQYFGPGTRLTVT.

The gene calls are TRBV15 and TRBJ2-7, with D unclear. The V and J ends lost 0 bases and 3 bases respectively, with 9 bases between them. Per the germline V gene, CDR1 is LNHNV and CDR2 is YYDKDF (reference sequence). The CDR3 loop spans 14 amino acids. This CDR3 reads CATSREGFGYEQYF. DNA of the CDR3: TGTGCCACCAGCAGAGAAGGTTTCGGCTACGAGCAGTACTTC.

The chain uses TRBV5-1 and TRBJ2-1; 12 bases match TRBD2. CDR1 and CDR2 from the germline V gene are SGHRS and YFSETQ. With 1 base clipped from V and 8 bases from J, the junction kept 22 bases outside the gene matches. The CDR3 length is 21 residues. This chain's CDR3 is CASSLPKGHSTSGSIIDEQFF. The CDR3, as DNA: TGCGCCAGCAGCTTGCCCAAGGGACATTCGACTAGCGGGAGTATCATCGATGAGCAGTTCTTC.

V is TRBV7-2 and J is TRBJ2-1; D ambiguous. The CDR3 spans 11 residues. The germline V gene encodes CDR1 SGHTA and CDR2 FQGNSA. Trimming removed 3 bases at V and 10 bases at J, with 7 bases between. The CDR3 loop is CASSFAVEQFF. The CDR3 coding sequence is TGTGCCAGCAGCTTTGCCGTAGAGCAGTTCTTC.

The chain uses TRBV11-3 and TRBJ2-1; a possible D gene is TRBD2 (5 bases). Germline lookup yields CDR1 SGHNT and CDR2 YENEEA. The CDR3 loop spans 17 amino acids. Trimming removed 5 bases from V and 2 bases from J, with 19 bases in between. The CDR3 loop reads CASSPGRGRQPYNEQFF. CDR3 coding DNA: TGTGCCAGCAGCCCCGGACGGGGTCGGCAACCCTACAATGAGCAGTTCTTC.

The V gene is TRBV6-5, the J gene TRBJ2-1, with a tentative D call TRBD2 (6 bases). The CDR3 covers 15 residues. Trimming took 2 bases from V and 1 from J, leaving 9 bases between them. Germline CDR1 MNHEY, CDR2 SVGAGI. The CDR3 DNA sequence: TGTGCCAGCAGTTACGGGGGGTCGTCCTACAATGAGCAGTTCTTC. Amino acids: CASSYGGSSYNEQFF.

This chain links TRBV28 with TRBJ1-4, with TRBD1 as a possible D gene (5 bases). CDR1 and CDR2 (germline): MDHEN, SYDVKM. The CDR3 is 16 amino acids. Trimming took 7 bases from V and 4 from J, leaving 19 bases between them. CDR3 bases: TGTGCCAGCAATTCACTGTCCGCGGGGGATAATGAAAAACTGTTTTTT. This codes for CASNSLSAGDNEKLFF.

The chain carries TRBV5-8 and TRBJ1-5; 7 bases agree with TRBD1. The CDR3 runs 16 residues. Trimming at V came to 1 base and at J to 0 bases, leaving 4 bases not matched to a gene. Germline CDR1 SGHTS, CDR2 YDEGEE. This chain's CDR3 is CASSLRTGASNQPQHF. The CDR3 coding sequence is TGTGCCAGCAGCTTGCGTACAGGGGCTAGCAATCAGCCCCAGCATTTT.

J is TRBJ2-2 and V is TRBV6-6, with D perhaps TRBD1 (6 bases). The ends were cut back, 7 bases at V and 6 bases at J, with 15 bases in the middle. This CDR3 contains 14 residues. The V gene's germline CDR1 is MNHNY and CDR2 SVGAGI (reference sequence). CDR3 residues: CASNLAGDAGELFF. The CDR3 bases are TGTGCCAGCAATCTCGCAGGGGACGCCGGGGAGCTGTTTTTT.

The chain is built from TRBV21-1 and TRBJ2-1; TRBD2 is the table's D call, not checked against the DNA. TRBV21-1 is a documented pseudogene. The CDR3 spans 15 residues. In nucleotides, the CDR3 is TGTGCCAGCAGCCCCCCTAGCGGGAGATACAATGAGCAGTTCTTC. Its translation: CASSPPSGRYNEQFF.

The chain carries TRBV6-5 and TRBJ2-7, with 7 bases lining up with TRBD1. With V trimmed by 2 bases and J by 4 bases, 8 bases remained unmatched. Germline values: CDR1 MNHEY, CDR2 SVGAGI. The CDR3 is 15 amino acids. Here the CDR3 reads CASSYRQGQLYEQYF. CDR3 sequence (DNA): TGTGCCAGCAGTTACCGACAGGGACAACTGTACGAGCAGTACTTC.

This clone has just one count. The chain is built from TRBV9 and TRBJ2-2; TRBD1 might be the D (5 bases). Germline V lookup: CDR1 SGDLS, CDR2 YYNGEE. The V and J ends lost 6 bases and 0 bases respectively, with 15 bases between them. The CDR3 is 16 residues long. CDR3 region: CASNRQTGSNTGELFF. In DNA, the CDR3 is TGTGCCAGCAACCGACAGACCGGTTCGAACACCGGGGAGCTGTTTTTT.

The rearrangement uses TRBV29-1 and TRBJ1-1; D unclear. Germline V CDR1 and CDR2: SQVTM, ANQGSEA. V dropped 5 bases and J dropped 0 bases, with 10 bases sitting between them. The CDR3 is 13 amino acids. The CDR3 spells CSVCRAVNTEAFF. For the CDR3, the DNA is TGCAGCGTTTGCCGGGCAGTGAACACTGAAGCTTTCTTT. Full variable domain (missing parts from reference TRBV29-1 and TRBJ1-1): SAVISQKPSRDICQRGTSLTIQCQVDSQVTMMFWYRQQPGQSLTLIATANQGSEATYESGFVIDKFPISRPNLTFSTLTVSNMSPEDSSIYLCSVCRAVNTEAFFGQGTRLTVV.

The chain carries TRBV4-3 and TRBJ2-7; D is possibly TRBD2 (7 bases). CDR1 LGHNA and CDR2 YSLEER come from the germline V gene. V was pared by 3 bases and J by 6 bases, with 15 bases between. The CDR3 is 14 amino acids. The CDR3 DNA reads TGCGCCAGCAGCCAGGGGGCGGGGGCTTTCGAGCAGTACTTC. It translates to CASSQGAGAFEQYF.

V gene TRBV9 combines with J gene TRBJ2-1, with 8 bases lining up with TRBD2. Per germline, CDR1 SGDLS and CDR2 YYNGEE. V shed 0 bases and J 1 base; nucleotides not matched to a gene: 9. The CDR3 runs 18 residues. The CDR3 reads CASSVAALAGPSYNEQFF. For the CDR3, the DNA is TGTGCCAGCAGCGTAGCGGCGTTAGCGGGGCCGTCCTACAATGAGCAGTTCTTC.

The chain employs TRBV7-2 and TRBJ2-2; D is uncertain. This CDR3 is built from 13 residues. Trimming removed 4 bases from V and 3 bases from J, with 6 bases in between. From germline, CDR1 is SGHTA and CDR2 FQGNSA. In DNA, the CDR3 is TGTGCCAGCAGCTCCTCGTACACCGGGGAGCTGTTTTTT. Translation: CASSSSYTGELFF.

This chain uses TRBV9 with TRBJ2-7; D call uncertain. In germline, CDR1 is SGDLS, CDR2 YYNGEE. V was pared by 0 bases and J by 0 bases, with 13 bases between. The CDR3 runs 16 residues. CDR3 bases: TGTGCCAGCAGCGTAGAACCACTACCACTCTCCTACGAGCAGTACTTC. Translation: CASSVEPLPLSYEQYF.

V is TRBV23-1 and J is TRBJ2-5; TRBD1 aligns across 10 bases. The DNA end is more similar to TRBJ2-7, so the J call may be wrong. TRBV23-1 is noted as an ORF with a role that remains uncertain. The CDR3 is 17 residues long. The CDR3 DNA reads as TGCGCCAGCAGTCATCCCCGGGACAGGGGTTACTCCTACGAGCAGTACTTC. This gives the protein CASSHPRDRGYSYEQYF.

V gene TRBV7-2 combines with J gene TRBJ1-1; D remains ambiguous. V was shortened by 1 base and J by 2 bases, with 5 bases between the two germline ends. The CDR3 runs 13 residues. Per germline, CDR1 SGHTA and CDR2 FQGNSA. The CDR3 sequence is CASSLEPNTEAFF. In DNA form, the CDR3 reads TGTGCCAGCAGCTTAGAGCCTAACACTGAAGCTTTCTTT.

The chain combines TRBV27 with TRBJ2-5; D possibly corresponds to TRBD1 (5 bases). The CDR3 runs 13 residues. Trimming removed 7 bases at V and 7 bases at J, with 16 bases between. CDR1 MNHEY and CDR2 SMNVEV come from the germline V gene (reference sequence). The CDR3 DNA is TGTGCCAGCAAGGCTTTGCAGGGCGGGACCCAGTACTTC. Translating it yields CASKALQGGTQYF.

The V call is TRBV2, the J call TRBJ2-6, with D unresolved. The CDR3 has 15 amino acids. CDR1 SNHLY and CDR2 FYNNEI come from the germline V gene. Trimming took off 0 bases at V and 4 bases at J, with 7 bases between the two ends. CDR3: CASSEAGSGANVLTF. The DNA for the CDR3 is TGTGCCAGCAGTGAAGCGGGGTCCGGGGCCAACGTCCTGACTTTC.

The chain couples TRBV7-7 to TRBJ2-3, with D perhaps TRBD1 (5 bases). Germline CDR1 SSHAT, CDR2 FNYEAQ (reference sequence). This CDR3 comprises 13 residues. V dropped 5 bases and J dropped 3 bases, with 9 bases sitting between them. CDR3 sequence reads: CASSRSGTDTQYF. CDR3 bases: TGTGCCAGCAGCCGATCAGGGACAGATACGCAGTATTTT.

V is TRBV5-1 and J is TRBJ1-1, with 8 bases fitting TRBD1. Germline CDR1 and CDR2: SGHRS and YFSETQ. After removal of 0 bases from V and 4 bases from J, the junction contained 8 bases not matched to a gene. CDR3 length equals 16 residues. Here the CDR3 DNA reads TGCGCCAGCAGCTTGGCACCTTTACAGGGGGTCACTGAAGCTTTCTTT. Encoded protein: CASSLAPLQGVTEAFF.

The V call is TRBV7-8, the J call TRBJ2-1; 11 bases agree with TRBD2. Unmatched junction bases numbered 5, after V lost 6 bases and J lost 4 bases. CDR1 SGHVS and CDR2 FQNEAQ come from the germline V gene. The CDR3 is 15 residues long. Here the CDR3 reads CASRSGTSGYNEQFF. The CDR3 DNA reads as TGTGCCAGCAGATCCGGGACTAGCGGATACAATGAGCAGTTCTTC.

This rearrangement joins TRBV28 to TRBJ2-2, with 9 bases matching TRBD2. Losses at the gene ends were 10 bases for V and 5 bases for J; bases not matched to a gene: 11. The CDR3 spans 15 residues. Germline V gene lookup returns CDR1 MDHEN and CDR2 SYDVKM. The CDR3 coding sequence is TGTGCCACAAAGGGGAATAGCGGGAGAACCGGGGAGCTGTTTTTT. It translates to CATKGNSGRTGELFF.